The sequence of this T cell receptor (beta chain) was determined in a study of control samples from healthy donors and cancer patients. Germline CDR1 reads GTSNPN; CDR2 reads SVGIG (reference sequence). The CDR3 runs 12 residues. Trimming pared 3 bases from V and 1 base from J, leaving 6 bases between. TCRdb's copy holds only in-frame clones and misses some; the assay was immunoSEQ multiplex PCR. This table holds 100,000 to 150,000 clones, roughly nine tenths found once. The clonotype was recovered from a woman in her late teens or twenties in good health. This rearrangement joins TRBV30 to TRBJ1-1; tentative D call: TRBD1 (5 bases). The sample taken for sequencing was blood. CDR3 nucleotides: TGTGCCTGGAGGGGGGGGAACACTGAAGCTTTCTTT. Residues: CAWRGGNTEAFF.